This T cell receptor beta chain came from a study of blood T cell repertoires in COVID-19. Across the whole study: Researchers got acute and convalescent COVID-19 samples from the United States, Italy and Spain. PBMCs, B-cell-depleted T cells, or T cells provided the cDNA or gDNA that made up the material.

Per the study methods: Amplifying reference gene primers gave estimates of nucleated cell counts. Here immunoSEQ multiplex PCR was the method, and the copy in TCRdb shows in-frame clones only, minus some. V and J calls and clone size are copied from that table; D and trimming were computed from the DNA. The sample includes approximately 72,000 clones, about 89% of them seen just once. This clonotype was obtained from a woman in her sixties or seventies with acute or convalescent COVID-19. The sequenced sample consisted of peripheral blood.

Written as DNA, the CDR3 is TGTGCCAGCAGAAAAAGCGGGGGGAGTGAGACCCAGTACTTC. Translation gives CASRKSGGSETQYF. The rearrangement uses TRBV3-1 (or the pseudogene TRBV3-2) and TRBJ2-5; 9 positions match TRBD2. Germline V lookup: CDR1 LGHDT, CDR2 YNNKEL (reference sequence). The CDR3 length is 14 residues. After removal of 6 bases from V and 5 bases from J, the junction contained 7 bases not matched to a gene.